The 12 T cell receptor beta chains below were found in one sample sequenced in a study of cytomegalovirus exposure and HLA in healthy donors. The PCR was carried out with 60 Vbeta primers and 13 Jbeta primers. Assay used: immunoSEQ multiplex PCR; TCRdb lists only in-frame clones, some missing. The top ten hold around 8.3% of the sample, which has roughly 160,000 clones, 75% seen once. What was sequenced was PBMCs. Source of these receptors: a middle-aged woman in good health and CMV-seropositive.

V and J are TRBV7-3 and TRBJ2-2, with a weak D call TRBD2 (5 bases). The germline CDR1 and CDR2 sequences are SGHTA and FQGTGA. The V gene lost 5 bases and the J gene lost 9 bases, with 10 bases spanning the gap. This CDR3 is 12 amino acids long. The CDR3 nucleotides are TGTGCCAGCAGCGCCCCTAGCAGGGAGCTGTTTTTT. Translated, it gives CASSAPSRELFF.

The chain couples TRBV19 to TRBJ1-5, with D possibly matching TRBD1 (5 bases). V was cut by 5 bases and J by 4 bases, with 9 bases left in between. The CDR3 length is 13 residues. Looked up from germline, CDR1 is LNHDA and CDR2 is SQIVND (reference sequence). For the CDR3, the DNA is TGTGCCAGTAGTCCAAACAGGAATCAGCCCCAGCATTTT. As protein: CASSPNRNQPQHF.

This CDR3 is CASSTYGGRGANVLTF. DNA for the CDR3: TGTGCCAGTAGTACTTACGGGGGGAGAGGGGCCAACGTCCTGACTTTC. The gene calls are TRBV19 and TRBJ2-6, with 7 bases lining up with TRBD2. This CDR3 has 16 amino acids. Germline V lookup: CDR1 LNHDA, CDR2 SQIVND (reference sequence). The V and J ends lost 4 bases and 4 bases, in that order; junction bases with no gene match: 7.

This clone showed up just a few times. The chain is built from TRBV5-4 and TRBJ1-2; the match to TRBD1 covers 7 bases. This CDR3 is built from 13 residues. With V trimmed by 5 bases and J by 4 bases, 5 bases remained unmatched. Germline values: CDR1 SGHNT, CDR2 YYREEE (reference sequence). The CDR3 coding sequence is TGTGCCAGCAGTAACGGACAGGCCTATGGCTACACCTTC. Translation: CASSNGQAYGYTF.

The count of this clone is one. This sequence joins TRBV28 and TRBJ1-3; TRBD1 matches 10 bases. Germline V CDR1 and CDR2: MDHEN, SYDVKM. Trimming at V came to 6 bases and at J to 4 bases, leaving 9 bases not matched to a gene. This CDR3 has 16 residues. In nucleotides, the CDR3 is TGTGCCAGCAGCTATGCCGGGACAGGGGTAGGAAACACCATATATTTT. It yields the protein CASSYAGTGVGNTIYF.

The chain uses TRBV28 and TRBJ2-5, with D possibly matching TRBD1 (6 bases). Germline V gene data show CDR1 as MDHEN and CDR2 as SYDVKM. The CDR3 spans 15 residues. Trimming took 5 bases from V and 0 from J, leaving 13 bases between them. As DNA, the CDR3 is TGTGCCAGCAGTCAACCGACAGGCCACCAAGAGACCCAGTACTTC. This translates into CASSQPTGHQETQYF.

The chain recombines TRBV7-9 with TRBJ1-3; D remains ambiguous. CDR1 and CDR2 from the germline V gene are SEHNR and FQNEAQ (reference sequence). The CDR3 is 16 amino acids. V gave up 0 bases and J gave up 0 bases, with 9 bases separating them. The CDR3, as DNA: TGTGCCAGCAGCTTAGCCGTGGCAGGCTCTGGAAACACCATATATTTT. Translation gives CASSLAVAGSGNTIYF.

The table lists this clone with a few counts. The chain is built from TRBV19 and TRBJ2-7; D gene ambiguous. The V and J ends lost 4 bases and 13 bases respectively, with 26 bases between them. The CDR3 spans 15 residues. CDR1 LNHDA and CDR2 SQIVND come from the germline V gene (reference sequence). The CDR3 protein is CASSTSLTVTGVLYF. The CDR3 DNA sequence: TGTGCCAGTAGTACCTCTCTTACGGTGACGGGTGTACTATACTTC.

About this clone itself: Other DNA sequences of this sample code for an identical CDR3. The CDR3 loop is CSVDGDRSRRGSGYTF. The CDR3 nucleotides are TGCAGCGTTGATGGTGATAGGTCCCGCAGGGGGTCTGGCTACACCTTC. The rearrangement joins TRBV29-1 to TRBJ1-2; 7 positions match TRBD1. Losses at the gene ends were 3 bases for V and 7 bases for J; bases not matched to a gene: 17. Germline V CDR1 and CDR2: SQVTM, ANQGSEA. This CDR3 has 16 residues.

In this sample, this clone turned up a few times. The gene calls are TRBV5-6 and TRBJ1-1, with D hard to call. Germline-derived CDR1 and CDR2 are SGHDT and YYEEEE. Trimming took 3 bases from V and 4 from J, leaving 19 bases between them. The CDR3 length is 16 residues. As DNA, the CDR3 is TGTGCCAGCAGCTCCGCCTACCTCGGGAACCCCACTGAAGCTTTCTTT. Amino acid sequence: CASSSAYLGNPTEAFF.

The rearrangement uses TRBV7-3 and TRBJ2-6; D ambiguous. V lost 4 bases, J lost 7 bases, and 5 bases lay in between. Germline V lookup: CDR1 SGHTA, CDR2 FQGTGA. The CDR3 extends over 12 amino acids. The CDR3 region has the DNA TGTGCCAGCAGCTCAGATGCCAACGTCCTGACTTTC. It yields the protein CASSSDANVLTF. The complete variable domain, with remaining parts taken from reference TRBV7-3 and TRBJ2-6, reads GAGVSQTPSNKVTEKGKYVELRCDPISGHTALYWYRQSLGQGPEFLIYFQGTGAADDSGLPNDRFFAVRPEGSVSTLKIQRTERGDSAVYLCASSSDANVLTFGAGSRLTVL.

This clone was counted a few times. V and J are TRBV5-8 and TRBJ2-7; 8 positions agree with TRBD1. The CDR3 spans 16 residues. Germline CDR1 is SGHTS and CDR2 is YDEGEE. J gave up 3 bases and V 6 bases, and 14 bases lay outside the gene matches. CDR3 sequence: CASTLPPGQVGYEQYF. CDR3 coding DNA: TGTGCCAGCACACTACCCCCGGGACAGGTCGGCTACGAGCAGTACTTC.